Below, 4 T cell receptor beta chains from the same sample are listed, as sequenced in a study of T-cell memory formation after mild COVID-19. TCRdb called the 5' RACE reads again in MiXCR, with one record for every CDR3 protein. The profile shows fewer than 350,000 distinct CDR3 sequences, around 8% of them singletons. Sequenced input: PBMCs or a T cell subset sorted from them (not recorded which). The receptors shown here come from a man in his late teens or twenties who had mild COVID-19 (a few samples of this study predate the infection). Cell type and time point are not known.

The chain recombines TRBV6-1 with TRBJ2-1; no clear D. There are 15 residues in the CDR3. With 7 bases removed from V and 8 bases from J, the gap between germline ends came to 21 bases. Germline assignment: CDR1 MNHNS and CDR2 SASEGT. CDR3 protein: CASKKRPIGFDEQFF. The DNA for the CDR3 is TGTGCCAGCAAAAAGAGGCCAATTGGTTTCGATGAGCAGTTCTTC.

The chain recombines TRBV6-5 with TRBJ1-1, with 8 bases identical to TRBD1. V lost 6 bases and J lost 4; bases outside the gene matches: 10. Germline CDR1 reads MNHEY; CDR2 reads SVGAGI. CDR3 length: 15 residues. CDR3 DNA sequence: TGTGCCAGCAGCCATACAGGGGGGGGTGGCACTGAAGCTTTCTTT. Its protein product is CASSHTGGGGTEAFF.

This chain connects TRBV6-5 to TRBJ1-4; D call uncertain. In germline, CDR1 is MNHEY, CDR2 SVGAGI. The CDR3 covers 16 residues. Between the trimmed V and J ends, which lost 0 bases and 7 bases, there was a span of 15 bases. The chain's CDR3 is CASSYSVPGSSEKLFF. DNA of the CDR3: TGTGCCAGCAGTTACTCAGTCCCGGGGAGTAGTGAAAAACTGTTTTTT.

This clonotype was detected a few times. The V call is TRBV20-1, the J call TRBJ2-7, with 9 bases fitting TRBD1. V shed 0 bases, J shed 4 bases, and the junction held 7 bases outside the gene matches. This CDR3 has 15 amino acids. Germline assignment: CDR1 DFQATT and CDR2 SNEGSKA (reference sequence). CDR3 sequence: CSAREGGTGRYEQYV. The CDR3 DNA is TGCAGTGCTAGAGAGGGCGGGACAGGGAGGTACGAGCAGTACGTC.